This paragraph covers one T cell receptor beta chain sequence. This entry is derived from a study of control samples from healthy donors and cancer patients. Libraries were prepared by immunoSEQ multiplex PCR; TCRdb keeps only in-frame clonotypes and omits some of them. The sample holds around 85,000 clones, 94% seen once. The CDR3 totals 16 residues. The germline gives CDR1 MNHEY, CDR2 SMNVEV (reference sequence). V lost 2 bases and J 6 bases, leaving 16 bases between the germline ends. Sequencing input: blood. This chain uses TRBV27 with TRBJ2-2, with unresolved D. The clonotype comes from a woman younger than 30 in good health. The chain's CDR3 is CASSLRPVVGAGELFF. The CDR3 bases are TGTGCCAGCAGTTTAAGGCCGGTCGTAGGTGCCGGGGAGCTGTTTTTT.